The 10 T cell receptor beta chains in this list originate from one sample, sequenced in a study of cytomegalovirus exposure and HLA in healthy donors. The PCR had 60 Vbeta and 13 Jbeta primers. The table came from immunoSEQ multiplex PCR; TCRdb's copy has only in-frame clones and leaves some out. In the table there are some 160,000 clones, around 79% of which are singletons. Input material: PBMCs. Receptor source: a woman aged 40 to 50 in good health and CMV-seronegative.

The chain employs TRBV5-1 and TRBJ2-2, with 8 bases matching TRBD1. This CDR3 is 15 amino acids long. Germline V gene sequence: CDR1 SGHRS, CDR2 YFSETQ. V dropped 4 bases and J dropped 1; count of bases not matched to a gene: 3. DNA for the CDR3: TGCGCCAGCAGCGGAACAGGGGGGAACACCGGGGAGCTGTTTTTT. It specifies CASSGTGGNTGELFF.

The rearrangement joins TRBV5-1 to TRBJ2-7; 8 bases agree with TRBD2. Losses at the gene ends were 7 bases for V and 2 bases for J; bases not matched to a gene: 8. The CDR3 runs to 14 residues. Germline V gene data show CDR1 as SGHRS and CDR2 as YFSETQ. The CDR3 DNA sequence: TGCGCCAGCTCCCGGGGGGGGCCTCCCTACGAGCAGTACTTC. Protein sequence: CASSRGGPPYEQYF.

This clone was recorded only once. This chain links TRBV7-8 with TRBJ2-5, with 7 bases aligning to TRBD1. Losses at the gene ends were 3 bases for V and 2 bases for J; bases not matched to a gene: 3. The CDR3 extends over 14 amino acids. CDR1 is SGHVS and CDR2 is FQNEAQ in the germline V gene. The CDR3 spells CASSFARGQETQYF. In DNA form, the CDR3 reads TGTGCCAGCAGCTTTGCCAGGGGGCAAGAGACCCAGTACTTC.

The chain uses TRBV19 and TRBJ2-1, with D perhaps matching TRBD2 (6 bases). Per germline, CDR1 LNHDA and CDR2 SQIVND (reference sequence). V lost 5 bases, J lost 6 bases, and 14 bases lay in between. The CDR3 has 14 residues. CDR3 nucleotide sequence: TGTGCCAGTAGTCAAGGCCTAGCGTCCAATGAGCAGTTCTTC. This gives the protein CASSQGLASNEQFF. The entire variable domain, with the rest obtained from reference TRBV19 and TRBJ2-1, is as follows: DGGITQSPKYLFRKEGQNVTLSCEQNLNHDAMYWYRQDPGQGLRLIYYSQIVNDFQKGDIAEGYSVSREKKESFPLTVTSAQKNPTAFYLCASSQGLASNEQFFGPGTRLTVL.

The chain joins TRBV19 to TRBJ1-2; D is perhaps TRBD1 (6 bases). CDR3 length equals 15 residues. Per the germline V gene, CDR1 is LNHDA and CDR2 is SQIVND (reference sequence). V gave up 7 bases and J gave up 7 bases, with 22 bases separating them. The CDR3 spells CASKIEQGIRGGYTF. Here the CDR3 DNA reads TGTGCCAGTAAAATCGAACAGGGCATTCGGGGTGGCTACACCTTC.

The chain carries TRBV5-1 and TRBJ2-5; 7 bases are a match to TRBD1. The germline gives CDR1 SGHRS, CDR2 YFSETQ. The trim removed 4 bases at V and 4 bases at J, leaving 7 bases unmatched. CDR3 size: 14 residues. Here the CDR3 DNA reads TGCGCCAGCAGCCAAAGACAGGGAAGAGAGACCCAGTACTTC. Its translation: CASSQRQGRETQYF.

This clone came up a few times. The chain carries TRBV15 and TRBJ2-1; D ambiguous. The CDR3 covers 14 residues. Trimming took off 1 base at V and 6 bases at J, with 10 bases between the two ends. Looked up from germline, CDR1 is LNHNV and CDR2 is YYDKDF (reference sequence). The CDR3 here is CATSRVEDTNEQFF. CDR3 nucleotide sequence: TGTGCCACCAGCAGAGTCGAGGATACCAATGAGCAGTTCTTC. Full variable domain (remainder filled in from reference TRBV15 and TRBJ2-1): DAMVIQNPRYQVTQFGKPVTLSCSQTLNHNVMYWYQQKSSQAPKLLFHYYDKDFNNEADTPDNFQSRRPNTSFCFLDIRSPGLGDTAMYLCATSRVEDTNEQFFGPGTRLTVL.

The chain employs TRBV7-3 and TRBJ2-1; D uncertain. V was clipped by 6 bases and J by 7 bases, with 7 bases between them. The CDR3 length is 11 residues. Germline V CDR1 and CDR2: SGHTA, FQGTGA. CDR3 region: CASSPGNEQFF. The DNA for the CDR3 is TGTGCCAGCAGTCCCGGGAATGAGCAGTTCTTC.

V usage is TRBV4-2 and J usage is TRBJ2-5; TRBD2 might be the D (5 bases). V shed 6 bases and J shed 4 bases, with 18 bases lying between them. This CDR3 is 15 amino acids long. CDR1 is LGHNA, CDR2 YNFKEQ, per germline. CDR3 in DNA: TGTGCCAGCAGACCGACCACAACTAGTGTAGAGACCCAGTACTTC. Its translation: CASRPTTTSVETQYF.

This clone was detected only once. The chain has TRBV10-3 and TRBJ2-1, with D unresolved. Germline-derived CDR1 and CDR2 are ENHRY and SYGVKD. V lost 8 bases and J 5 bases, leaving 13 bases between the germline ends. The CDR3 length is 13 residues. CDR3 DNA sequence: TGTGCCATCTCGGATAGCCGCCACAATGAGCAGTTCTTC. Its translation is CAISDSRHNEQFF.